The rows below give T cell receptor beta chains drawn from one sample of a study of Graves' ophthalmopathy and Graves' hyperthyroidism. TCRdb independently ran MiXCR on the multiplex PCR reads; one entry per CDR3 protein. The table shows 900,000 to 1,200,000 distinct CDR3 sequences, with 36% occurring only once. The sequencing input was peripheral blood or thyroid tissue (not recorded which). These receptors were collected from an adult man with Graves' hyperthyroidism. The CDR3 runs from the conserved cysteine through the conserved F or W. The D gene is left open where the match is weak. Part of the rows lack a size; the others show once, few, many or a class for expanded clones.

size,V,J,D,CDR3,DNA
NA,TRBV7-9,TRBJ1-4,TRBD1,CASSLFRDRVTEKLFF,TGTGCCAGCAGCTTATTTAGGGACAGGGTGACTGAAAAACTGTTTTTT
few,TRBV9,TRBJ2-2,TRBD1,CASSAVTGDGGELFF,TGTGCCAGCAGCGCTGTTACAGGGGATGGCGGGGAGCTGTTTTTT
once,TRBV5-1,TRBJ2-7,TRBD2,CASSLYGLAGSSYEQYF,TGCGCCAGCAGCTTGTATGGTCTAGCGGGTAGCTCCTACGAGCAGTACTTC
NA,TRBV30,TRBJ2-7,NA,CAWSGAGFDEQYF,TGTGCCTGGAGTGGGGCAGGGTTCGACGAGCAGTACTTC
NA,TRBV10-3,TRBJ2-6,NA,CAISERVSQGGSEAF,TGTGCCATCAGTGAGAGGGTGTCACAGGGCGGTAGTGAAGCTTTC
NA,TRBV4-1,TRBJ1-1,NA,CASSQSSLNTEAFF,TGCGCCAGCAGCCAGTCTAGCTTGAACACTGAAGCTTTCTTT
many,TRBV20-1,TRBJ2-7,TRBD2,CSAYAPLAATSYEQYF,TGCAGTGCCTATGCCCCCCTAGCGGCAACGTCCTACGAGCAGTACTTC
few,TRBV5-1,TRBJ2-5,TRBD1,CASSLGLGQQETQYF,TGCGCCAGCAGCTTGGGACTGGGACAGCAAGAGACCCAGTACTTC
NA,TRBV9,TRBJ1-3,TRBD1,CASSGGQGADGNTIYF,TGTGCCAGCAGCGGCGGACAGGGGGCTGATGGAAACACCATATATTTT
NA,TRBV14,TRBJ2-7,NA,CASSQLGGYEQYF,TGTGCCAGCAGCCAGCTCGGGGGATACGAGCAGTACTTC
few,TRBV30,TRBJ2-2,NA,CAWSSQGTGELFF,TGTGCCTGGAGTAGCCAAGGCACCGGGGAGCTGTTTTTT
many,TRBV6-2/TRBV6-3,TRBJ1-5,NA,CASSYSSTPQPQHF,TGTGCCAGCAGTTACTCGTCAACGCCTCAGCCCCAGCATTTT
NA,TRBV10-2,TRBJ2-7,NA,CASSEFGGQRQYF,TGCGCCAGCAGTGAGTTTGGGGGTCAAAGACAGTACTTC
once,TRBV10-3,TRBJ2-2,NA,CAISEVPGHRKNTGELFF,TGTGCCATCAGTGAGGTCCCGGGACATAGAAAGAACACTGGGGAGCTGTTTTTT
many,TRBV7-2,TRBJ1-1,NA,CASSLWEGSNTEAFF,TGTGCCAGCAGCTTATGGGAGGGGAGTAACACTGAAGCTTTCTTT
few,TRBV5-1,TRBJ2-7,TRBD2,CASSLSASGGAYEQYF,TGCGCCAGCAGCTTGTCCGCTAGCGGGGGGGCCTACGAGCAGTACTTC
NA,TRBV7-3,TRBJ2-7,NA,CASSQAPTVGHEQYF,TGCGCCAGCAGCCAAGCCCCGACAGTCGGCCACGAGCAGTACTTC
few,TRBV5-1,TRBJ2-5,NA,CASSLGSGTPAQYF,TGCGCCAGCAGCTTGGGGAGCGGGACACCGGCCCAGTACTTC
few,TRBV15,TRBJ2-2,TRBD1,CATSKLTTGGGGELFF,TGTGCCACCAGCAAGCTGACGACAGGGGGGGGCGGGGAGCTGTTTTTT
many,TRBV11-3,TRBJ2-6,NA,CASSRRDGANVLTF,TGTGCCAGCAGTCGGCGGGACGGGGCCAACGTCCTGACTTTC
NA,TRBV9,TRBJ2-3,NA,CASSVGGRDGDTQYF,TGTGCCAGCAGCGTCGGGGGGCGCGATGGGGATACGCAGTATTTT
NA,TRBV25-1,TRBJ2-7,TRBD2,CASSQGQGLAGEQYF,TGTGCCAGCAGCCAAGGCCAGGGACTAGCGGGGGAGCAGTACTTC
NA,TRBV19,TRBJ1-1,TRBD1,CASSITTGGVGNTEAFF,TGTGCCAGTAGTATAACAACAGGGGGCGTCGGGAACACTGAAGCTTTCTTT
few,TRBV7-9,TRBJ2-2,TRBD2,CASSTPGLVTGELFF,TGTGCCAGCAGCACTCCGGGACTAGTAACCGGGGAGCTGTTTTTT
few,TRBV14,TRBJ2-2,TRBD1,CASSQEAGGPGELFF,TGTGCCAGCAGCCAAGAGGCAGGGGGTCCCGGGGAGCTGTTTTTT
few,TRBV6-2/TRBV6-3,TRBJ1-1,TRBD1,CASDPSTGGTEAFF,TGTGCCAGCGACCCCTCGACAGGGGGCACTGAAGCTTTCTTT
once,TRBV10-3,TRBJ1-2,NA,CAISQVLGQSGYTF,TGTGCCATCAGCCAAGTGCTAGGACAGTCAGGCTACACCTTC
NA,TRBV7-2,TRBJ2-7,NA,CASSLRGGQTYEQYF,TGTGCCAGCAGCTTAAGGGGGGGGCAGACCTACGAGCAGTACTTC
NA,TRBV7-9,TRBJ1-6,NA,CASSPPQADFPLHF,TGTGCCAGCAGCCCCCCACAGGCGGACTTCCCCCTCCACTTT
NA,TRBV7-2,TRBJ1-3,NA,CASSCPTGSGNTIYF,TGTGCCAGCAGCTGCCCTACAGGGTCTGGAAACACCATATATTTT
NA,TRBV2,TRBJ2-3,TRBD1,CAGQGLTDTQYF,TGTGCCGGACAGGGGCTCACAGATACGCAGTATTTT
NA,TRBV20-1,TRBJ1-3,NA,CSARDPGLGNTIYF,TGCAGTGCTAGAGATCCTGGGCTCGGAAACACCATATATTTT
NA,TRBV10-3,TRBJ2-2,TRBD2,CATRTSGTNTGELFF,TGTGCCACCCGGACTAGCGGGACGAACACCGGGGAGCTGTTTTTT
many,TRBV29-1,TRBJ2-7,TRBD1,CSVEEDRATDEQYF,TGCAGCGTTGAAGAGGACAGGGCAACGGATGAGCAGTACTTC
NA,TRBV15,TRBJ1-2,NA,CATSVGKGNTF,NA
NA,TRBV7-8,TRBJ1-1,NA,CASSPCKNTEAFF,TGTGCCAGCAGCCCATGTAAGAACACTGAAGCTTTCTTT
many,TRBV4-1,TRBJ1-6,NA,CASSQDIKRDSPLHF,TGCGCCAGCAGCCAAGATATTAAGCGGGATTCACCCCTCCACTTT